Listed here are 9 T cell receptor beta chains from one sample, sequenced in a study of blood T cell repertoires in COVID-19. The method was immunoSEQ multiplex PCR; TCRdb's version includes in-frame clones alone and lacks a portion of them. The table has 200,000 to 300,000 clones, 88% seen once. Sequenced sample: PBMCs or T cells enriched from blood (not recorded which). The source is a middle-aged woman with acute COVID-19.

This rearrangement joins TRBV6-5 to TRBJ1-3; D remains ambiguous. Trimming cost V 0 bases and J 7 bases, with 7 bases left between them. Per the germline V gene, CDR1 is MNHEY and CDR2 is SVGAGI. The CDR3 contains 13 residues. This chain's CDR3 is CASSYSAGNTIYF. Here the CDR3 DNA reads TGTGCCAGCAGTTACTCGGCGGGGAACACCATATATTTT.

The chain carries TRBV24-1 and TRBJ1-5; TRBD1 matches 9 bases. Germline-derived CDR1 and CDR2 are KGHDR and SFDVKD. V was clipped by 4 bases and J by 4 bases; unmatched bases: 7. The CDR3 extends over 16 amino acids. The CDR3 protein is CATSEPGQGENQPQHF. As DNA, the CDR3 is TGTGCCACCAGTGAACCGGGACAGGGCGAGAATCAGCCCCAGCATTTT.

The chain recombines TRBV5-6 with TRBJ1-5; D is undetermined. The V end was cut by 0 bases, the J end by 0 bases, with 7 bases between. The CDR3 sequence is 15 residues long. Germline assignment: CDR1 SGHDT and CDR2 YYEEEE. The CDR3 loop reads CASSLESYSNQPQHF. The CDR3 DNA reads TGTGCCAGCAGCTTGGAGAGTTATAGCAATCAGCCCCAGCATTTT.

The V call is TRBV5-1, the J call TRBJ2-5, with 7 nucleotides matching TRBD1. The CDR3 is 15 residues long. After removal of 0 bases from V and 3 bases from J, the junction contained 5 bases not matched to a gene. Germline-derived CDR1 and CDR2 are SGHRS and YFSETQ. This CDR3 is CASSLAGDREETQYF. In DNA, the CDR3 is TGCGCCAGCAGCTTGGCCGGGGACAGAGAAGAGACCCAGTACTTC.

The chain employs TRBV28 and TRBJ2-7, with D maybe TRBD2 (5 bases). Germline V gene lookup returns CDR1 MDHEN and CDR2 SYDVKM. This CDR3 spans 14 amino acids. V lost 5 bases and J lost 3, with 14 bases in between. Written as DNA, the CDR3 is TGTGCCAGCAGTCCACGGACTCTACTCTACGAGCAGTACGTC. Translating gives CASSPRTLLYEQYV.

This clone showed up just once. The gene calls are TRBV5-1 and TRBJ2-5; D not resolved. The CDR3 is 14 amino acids. CDR1 SGHRS and CDR2 YFSETQ come from the germline V gene. The V and J ends lost 0 bases and 10 bases respectively, with 16 bases between them. For the CDR3, the DNA is TGCGCCAGCAGCTTGGCGCCACCCTCTAGAAGCCAGTACTTC. Its translation: CASSLAPPSRSQYF. The whole variable domain, remainder taken from reference TRBV5-1 and TRBJ2-5, is KAGVTQTPRYLIKTRGQQVTLSCSPISGHRSVSWYQQTPGQGLQFLFEYFSETQRNKGNFPGRFSGRQFSNSRSEMNVSTLELGDSALYLCASSLAPPSRSQYFGPGTRLLVL.

The chain recombines TRBV2 with TRBJ2-5; weak D call: TRBD2 (5 bases). There are 13 residues in the CDR3. Deletions cut 8 bases from V and 4 bases from J, with 14 bases between. Germline CDR1 is SNHLY and CDR2 is FYNNEI. The chain's CDR3 is CASGRERSETQYF. DNA for the CDR3: TGTGCCAGCGGTCGGGAACGCTCAGAGACCCAGTACTTC. Combining the CDR3 with reference TRBV2 and TRBJ2-5 gives the whole variable domain EPEVTQTPSHQVTQMGQEVILRCVPISNHLYFYWYRQILGQKVEFLVSFYNNEISEKSEIFDDQFSVERPDGSNFTLKIRSTKLEDSAMYFCASGRERSETQYFGPGTRLLVL.

This chain connects TRBV5-1 to TRBJ1-4; weak D call: TRBD1 (5 bases). This CDR3 has 15 residues. The germline gives CDR1 SGHRS, CDR2 YFSETQ. Trimming removed 4 bases from V and 2 bases from J, with 12 bases in between. The CDR3 DNA reads as TGCGCCAGCAGCCTGGGACGGGGTACTAATGAAAAACTGTTTTTT. Residues: CASSLGRGTNEKLFF.

The chain recombines TRBV24-1 with TRBJ2-7, with 7 bases matching TRBD1. CDR1 is KGHDR, CDR2 SFDVKD, per germline. V trimming: 9 bases; J trimming: 1 base; junction bases outside the gene matches: 8. The CDR3 length is 14 residues. For the CDR3, the DNA is TGTGCCACCCGGAAAGGACAGGCTTCCTACGAGCAGTACGTC. It specifies CATRKGQASYEQYV.